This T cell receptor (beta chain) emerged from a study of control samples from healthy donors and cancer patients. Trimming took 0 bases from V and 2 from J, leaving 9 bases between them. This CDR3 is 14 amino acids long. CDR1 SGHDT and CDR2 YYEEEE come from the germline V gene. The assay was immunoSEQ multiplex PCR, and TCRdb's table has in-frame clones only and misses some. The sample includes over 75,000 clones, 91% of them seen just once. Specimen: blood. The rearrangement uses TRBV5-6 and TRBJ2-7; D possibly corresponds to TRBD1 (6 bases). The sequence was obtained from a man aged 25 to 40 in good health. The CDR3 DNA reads TGTGCCAGCAGCTTGGCGGCAGGGGCCTACGAGCAGTACTTC. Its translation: CASSLAAGAYEQYF.